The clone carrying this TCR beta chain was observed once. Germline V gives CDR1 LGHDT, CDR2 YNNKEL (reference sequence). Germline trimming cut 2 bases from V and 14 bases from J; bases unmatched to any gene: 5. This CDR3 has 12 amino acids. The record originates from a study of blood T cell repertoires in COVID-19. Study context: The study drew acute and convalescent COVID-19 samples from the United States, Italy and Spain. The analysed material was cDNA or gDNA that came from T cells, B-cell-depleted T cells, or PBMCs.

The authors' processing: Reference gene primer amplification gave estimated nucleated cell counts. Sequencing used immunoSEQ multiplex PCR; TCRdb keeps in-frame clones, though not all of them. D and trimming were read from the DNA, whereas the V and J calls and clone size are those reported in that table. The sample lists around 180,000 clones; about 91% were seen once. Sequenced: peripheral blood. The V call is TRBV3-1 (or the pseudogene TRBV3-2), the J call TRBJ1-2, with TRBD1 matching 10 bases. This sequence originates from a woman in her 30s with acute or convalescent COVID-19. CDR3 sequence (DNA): TGTGCCAGCAGCCAACGACAGGGGGCGCTTACCTTC. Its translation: CASSQRQGALTF.